The next 27 T cell receptor beta chains were all read from a single sample in a study of cytomegalovirus exposure and HLA in healthy donors. The PCR had 60 Vbeta and 13 Jbeta primers. Some clones are missing from TCRdb's copy, which holds only in-frame ones; the method was immunoSEQ multiplex PCR. Of approximately 190,000 clones in the sample, about 80% are singletons; the top ten hold about 3.4%. Sequenced sample: PBMCs. All receptors derive from a man between 35 and 55 years old in good health and CMV-seropositive.

The rearrangement uses TRBV10-2 and TRBJ2-3; 10 bases map to TRBD1. From germline, CDR1 is WSHSY and CDR2 SAAADI. CDR3 length: 15 amino acids. V lost 6 bases to trimming and J lost 2 bases; unmatched junction nucleotides: 5. The CDR3, as DNA: TGCGCCAGCAGGGGACAGGGGTCCTACACAGATACGCAGTATTTT. This gives the protein CASRGQGSYTDTQYF.

The chain recombines TRBV28 with TRBJ1-1; tentatively, D is TRBD1 (5 bases). Per the germline V gene, CDR1 is MDHEN and CDR2 is SYDVKM. Deletions cut 3 bases from V and 4 bases from J, with 18 bases between. The CDR3 length is 16 residues. For the CDR3, the DNA is TGTGCCAGCAGTTTGCACCGGGCAGGGCCGCGCACTGAAGCTTTCTTT. Residues: CASSLHRAGPRTEAFF.

The rearrangement joins TRBV25-1 to TRBJ2-3; unclear D gene. Germline V gene sequence: CDR1 MGHDK, CDR2 SYGVNS. There are 17 residues in the CDR3. The germline V and J ends were trimmed by 5 bases and 0 bases, with 18 bases remaining between them. CDR3 coding DNA: TGTGCCAGCAGTCCCCCCCCATGGAGCGATAGCACAGATACGCAGTATTTT. This sequence encodes CASSPPPWSDSTDTQYF.

The rearrangement links TRBV5-1 to TRBJ2-7; 11 bases are shared with TRBD2. The junction had 15 bases not matched to a gene; V was cut back by 3 bases and J by 4 bases. CDR1 and CDR2 (germline): SGHRS, YFSETQ. This CDR3 spans 18 amino acids. The CDR3 protein is CASSSPNTSGGHVYEQYF. The CDR3 coding sequence is TGCGCCAGCAGCTCCCCTAACACTAGCGGGGGCCACGTGTACGAGCAGTACTTC.

The gene calls are TRBV27 and TRBJ2-7, with a weak D call TRBD2 (6 bases). V lost 8 bases to trimming and J lost 3 bases, with 17 bases between them. The germline gives CDR1 MNHEY, CDR2 SMNVEV (reference sequence). This CDR3 comprises 14 residues. The CDR3 coding sequence is TGTGCCAGCGGACCGGGACGGGGGTTCTACGAGCAGTACTTC. This encodes CASGPGRGFYEQYF.

The chain uses TRBV29-1 and TRBJ1-2; 8 nucleotides align to TRBD1. With 3 bases clipped from V and 7 bases from J, the junction kept 13 bases outside the gene matches. Germline V gene sequence: CDR1 SQVTM, CDR2 ANQGSEA. The CDR3 totals 15 residues. The CDR3 is CSVDANAPGQGGYTF. The CDR3 bases are TGCAGCGTTGACGCCAACGCCCCAGGACAGGGTGGCTACACCTTC.

This chain joins TRBV28 and TRBJ2-7; 8 bases map to TRBD2. J lost 4 bases, V lost 4 bases, and 12 bases had no gene match. In germline, CDR1 is MDHEN, CDR2 SYDVKM. This CDR3 is 16 amino acids long. This CDR3 is CASSSTSGRGVYEQYF. CDR3 bases: TGTGCCAGCAGTTCTACAAGCGGGAGAGGAGTATACGAGCAGTACTTC.

The chain has TRBV5-8 and TRBJ2-2; 8 nucleotides match TRBD1. The CDR3 has 15 amino acids. Germline lookup yields CDR1 SGHTS and CDR2 YDEGEE. V dropped 6 bases and J dropped 4; count of bases not matched to a gene: 8. CDR3 region: CASTGQGALTGELFF. For the CDR3, the DNA is TGTGCCAGCACCGGGCAGGGGGCCCTCACCGGGGAGCTGTTTTTT.

This sequence joins TRBV7-8 and TRBJ1-1; weak D call: TRBD1 (6 bases). Per the germline V gene, CDR1 is SGHVS and CDR2 is FQNEAQ. The CDR3 contains 18 residues. Trimming left V 4 bases short and J 3 bases short, with 24 bases between. CDR3 DNA: TGTGCCAGCAGCTCCAGGGCCCGGGACATGTACTCGGACACTGAAGCTTTCTTT. Protein sequence: CASSSRARDMYSDTEAFF.

Notes on this clone: The junction shows a germline mismatch at one end, possibly a read error. The CDR3 is CASSPLLGGISF. The CDR3 DNA reads as TGTGCCAGCAGCCCGCTTTTGGGGGGTATTAGTTTT. The chain combines TRBV9 with TRBJ2-3; TRBD2 is a possible D gene (6 bases). This CDR3 region has 12 residues. CDR1 and CDR2 (germline): SGDLS, YYNGEE.

The V and J genes are TRBV30 and TRBJ1-5, with D maybe TRBD1 (6 bases). The germline CDR1 and CDR2 sequences are GTSNPN and SVGIG (reference sequence). The CDR3 is made up of 15 amino acids. V lost 4 bases, J lost 3 bases, and 16 bases lay in between. The CDR3 is CAWNSGAFSNQPQHF. The CDR3 DNA sequence: TGTGCCTGGAATTCAGGGGCCTTTTCCAATCAGCCCCAGCATTTT.

The chain is built from TRBV2 and TRBJ2-6; possibly TRBD2 for D (5 bases). The germline V gene has CDR1 SNHLY and CDR2 FYNNEI. This CDR3 has 17 amino acids. Trimming stripped 5 bases from V and 0 bases from J, with 14 bases between. Here the CDR3 reads CASSKGALASGANVLTF. CDR3 DNA: TGTGCCAGCAGTAAGGGAGCCCTAGCCTCTGGGGCCAACGTCCTGACTTTC.

This sequence joins TRBV30 and TRBJ2-3; tentative D call: TRBD1 (6 bases). Per the germline V gene, CDR1 is GTSNPN and CDR2 is SVGIG (reference sequence). The CDR3 extends over 13 amino acids. Trimming cost V 2 bases and J 3 bases, with 9 bases left between them. The CDR3 spells CAWSITGTDTQYF. DNA of the CDR3: TGTGCCTGGAGTATAACAGGGACAGATACGCAGTATTTT.

This chain links TRBV6-1 with TRBJ2-3, with D unclear. This CDR3 region has 16 residues. V lost 2 bases and J lost 4, with 16 bases in between. Germline CDR1 is MNHNS and CDR2 is SASEGT. Here the CDR3 reads CASSESGFVSSDTQYF. Here the CDR3 DNA reads TGTGCCAGCAGTGAATCCGGGTTCGTCTCTTCAGATACGCAGTATTTT.

The rearrangement links TRBV6-5 to TRBJ2-7; 10 positions agree with TRBD2. Germline V CDR1 and CDR2: MNHEY, SVGAGI. The CDR3 is made up of 14 amino acids. The ends lost 4 bases at V and 3 bases at J; junction bases unmatched: 3. CDR3 in amino acids: CASSLLAGFYEQYF. In nucleotides, the CDR3 is TGTGCCAGCAGTTTACTAGCGGGATTCTACGAGCAGTACTTC.

J is TRBJ1-4 and V is TRBV5-8, with 9 bases aligning to TRBD1. This CDR3 spans 19 amino acids. Germline V gene sequence: CDR1 SGHTS, CDR2 YDEGEE. The V and J ends lost 2 bases and 2 bases, in that order; junction bases with no gene match: 13. The CDR3 here is CASSFSGTGNLPTNEKLFF. DNA for the CDR3: TGTGCCAGCAGCTTCTCCGGGACAGGGAACCTTCCTACTAATGAAAAACTGTTTTTT.

The V gene is TRBV5-1, the J gene TRBJ1-1, with 7 bases that match TRBD1. V was clipped by 2 bases and J by 5 bases; unmatched bases: 9. Germline V lookup: CDR1 SGHRS, CDR2 YFSETQ. This CDR3 contains 15 residues. The DNA of the CDR3 is TGCGCCAGCAGCTTTCAAACAGGGGATGGGACTGAAGCTTTCTTT. Translation gives CASSFQTGDGTEAFF.

V usage is TRBV28 and J usage is TRBJ2-1; 8 positions match TRBD2. The CDR3 sequence is 15 residues long. The V gene's germline CDR1 is MDHEN and CDR2 SYDVKM. With 8 bases clipped from V and 4 bases from J, the junction kept 10 bases outside the gene matches. CDR3 nucleotide sequence: TGTGCCAGCTCCGAAGCGGGAGAGCCTTACAATGAGCAGTTCTTC. Translation: CASSEAGEPYNEQFF.

J is TRBJ2-3 and V is TRBV2; 11 nucleotides match TRBD2. The CDR3 has 16 amino acids. Germline lookup yields CDR1 SNHLY and CDR2 FYNNEI. V was clipped by 5 bases and J by 2 bases; unmatched bases: 6. Here the CDR3 DNA reads TGTGCCAGCAGTCGAATAGCGGGAGGGAACACAGATACGCAGTATTTT. This encodes CASSRIAGGNTDTQYF.

This clone was counted a few times. The chain combines TRBV14 with TRBJ2-7; 7 nucleotides align to TRBD1. CDR3 length: 14 residues. V lost 4 bases and J lost 3; bases outside the gene matches: 6. Germline V lookup: CDR1 SGHDN, CDR2 FVKESK. The CDR3 protein is CASSLYRDSYEQYF. The CDR3 DNA sequence: TGTGCCAGCAGCCTATACCGGGACAGCTACGAGCAGTACTTC.

The CDR3 loop reads CASSLETSGSYEQYF. CDR3 coding DNA: TGTGCCAGCAGCTTAGAAACTAGCGGGAGTTACGAGCAGTACTTC. V gene TRBV11-1 combines with J gene TRBJ2-7; 11 bases are shared with TRBD2. The CDR3 is 15 amino acids. Trimming removed 1 base from V and 4 bases from J; junction bases left unmatched: 3. CDR1 is SGHAT, CDR2 FQDESV, per germline (reference sequence). Using reference TRBV11-1 and TRBJ2-7 for the parts outside the CDR3, the full variable domain is EAEVAQSPRYKITEKSQAVAFWCDPISGHATLYWYRQILGQGPELLVQFQDESVVDDSQLPKDRFSAERLKGVDSTLKIQPAELGDSAMYLCASSLETSGSYEQYFGPGTRLTVT.

V and J are TRBV2 and TRBJ2-7; 8 positions match TRBD1. Germline assignment: CDR1 SNHLY and CDR2 FYNNEI. Germline trimming cut 6 bases from V and 0 bases from J; bases unmatched to any gene: 1. This CDR3 contains 13 residues. The CDR3 bases are TGTGCCAGCAGGGGACAGGACTCCTACGAGCAGTACTTC. It codes for CASRGQDSYEQYF.

This sequence joins TRBV28 and TRBJ2-7; 10 nucleotides match TRBD2. The CDR3 is 15 amino acids. CDR1 MDHEN and CDR2 SYDVKM come from the germline V gene. V dropped 6 bases and J dropped 2; count of bases not matched to a gene: 7. The CDR3: CASRTGTSATYEQYF. CDR3 nucleotide sequence: TGTGCCAGCAGGACCGGGACTAGCGCAACCTACGAGCAGTACTTC. Using reference TRBV28 and TRBJ2-7 for the parts outside the CDR3, the full variable domain is DVKVTQSSRYLVKRTGEKVFLECVQDMDHENMFWYRQDPGLGLRLIYFSYDVKMKEKGDIPEGYSVSREKKERFSLILESASTNQTSMYLCASRTGTSATYEQYFGPGTRLTVT.

The chain uses TRBV6-4 and TRBJ2-1; 10 nucleotides agree with TRBD2. With V trimmed by 6 bases and J by 0 bases, 8 bases remained unmatched. The CDR3 contains 17 residues. Germline CDR1 and CDR2: MRHNA and SNTAGT. CDR3 sequence: CASSKNGLADSYNEQFF. CDR3 DNA: TGTGCCAGCAGCAAAAACGGACTAGCGGACTCCTACAATGAGCAGTTCTTC.

The chain combines TRBV5-4 with TRBJ1-1; TRBD1 matches at 8 bases. The V segment lost 5 bases and the J segment 4 bases; nucleotides outside the gene matches: 7. Looked up from germline, CDR1 is SGHNT and CDR2 is YYREEE (reference sequence). CDR3 length: 14 residues. The CDR3 DNA is TGTGCCAGCAGGGCGGACAGGGAACCCACTGAAGCTTTCTTT. Protein: CASRADREPTEAFF.

The chain carries TRBV7-2 and TRBJ2-1; 8 bases are shared with TRBD2. Germline V gene data show CDR1 as SGHTA and CDR2 as FQGNSA. CDR3 length: 16 residues. With 4 bases clipped from V and 1 base from J, the junction kept 6 bases outside the gene matches. CDR3 coding DNA: TGTGCCAGCAGCTGGGGGAGCGGGGGATCCTACAATGAGCAGTTCTTC. Translating gives CASSWGSGGSYNEQFF.

The V and J genes are TRBV4-1 and TRBJ2-2; TRBD1 matches 9 bases. The length of the CDR3 is 14 residues. J was trimmed by 6 bases and V by 3 bases; bases with no gene match: 2. CDR1 is MGHRA, CDR2 YSYEKL, per germline. The CDR3, as DNA: TGCGCCAGCAGCCAGGACAGGGGCTCCGGGGAGCTGTTTTTT. It translates to CASSQDRGSGELFF.